Listed below are T cell receptor beta chains from one sample, sequenced in a study of T cell responses to AZD1222 COVID-19 vaccine. This table comes from immunoSEQ multiplex PCR, and its TCRdb copy is limited to in-frame clones, with some not included. This sample carries 100,000 to 150,000 clones, roughly 90% of them seen once, and the ten largest clones take about 1.6%. The sample in question was peripheral blood, obtained on day 0 of AZD1222 vaccination. Receptor source: an adult in good health. The conserved cysteine and the conserved F or W are not part of the CDR3 here. Fields, in order: J gene, CDR3 length, V gene, CDR3 protein.

J: TRBJ1-2
length: 12
V: TRBV27
CDR3: ATRGPTSAYGYT

J: TRBJ2-6
length: 15
V: TRBV5-1
CDR3: ASSLGQGDPGANVLT

J: TRBJ2-3
length: 13
V: TRBV7-7
CDR3: ASSLGWGGADTQY

J: TRBJ2-5
length: 13
V: TRBV6-5
CDR3: ASSTPNRGGETQY

J: TRBJ2-7
length: 15
V: TRBV18
CDR3: ASSQGTSGGAAYEQY

J: TRBJ1-5
length: 11
V: TRBV24-1
CDR3: ATMGGSNQPQH

J: TRBJ1-1
length: 14
V: TRBV18
CDR3: ASSPPFSRMNTEAF

J: TRBJ1-2
length: 11
V: TRBV28
CDR3: ASSPPGFYGYT

J: TRBJ2-6
length: 14
V: TRBV29-1
CDR3: SVEEDKSSGANVLT

J: TRBJ1-1
length: 11
V: TRBV3-1/TRBV3-2
CDR3: ASSPNRQAEAF

J: TRBJ1-2
length: 13
V: TRBV5-8
CDR3: ASSLLKEATYGYT

J: TRBJ1-1
length: 11
V: TRBV19
CDR3: ASSLVGNTEAF

J: TRBJ1-1
length: 13
V: TRBV19
CDR3: ASKGQGIGRTEAF

J: TRBJ1-5
length: 14
V: TRBV21-1
CDR3: ASRLEGVISNQPQH

J: TRBJ1-5
length: 11
V: TRBV5-4
CDR3: ASSLGGDQPQH

J: TRBJ2-7
length: 13
V: TRBV7-8
CDR3: ASSLGRTDTYEQY

J: TRBJ2-7
length: 13
V: TRBV7-2
CDR3: ASSLAGGQSYEQY

J: TRBJ2-2
length: 14
V: TRBV5-1
CDR3: ASSFIGTANTGELF

J: TRBJ1-1
length: 11
V: TRBV18
CDR3: ASSTDRGTEAF

J: TRBJ1-4
length: 11
V: TRBV7-2
CDR3: ASSLEPNEKLF

J: TRBJ1-6
length: 12
V: TRBV7-2
CDR3: ASSFGAYNSPLH

J: TRBJ2-7
length: 11
V: TRBV2
CDR3: ASSVYRHYEQY

J: TRBJ1-4
length: 10
V: TRBV6-6
CDR3: ASSYRDEKLF

J: TRBJ1-4
length: 14
V: TRBV19
CDR3: ASTLHSRTQNEKLF

J: TRBJ1-5
length: 13
V: TRBV5-6
CDR3: ASSLADRDNQPQH

J: TRBJ1-4
length: 10
V: TRBV6-5
CDR3: ASSKDRFKLF

J: TRBJ1-5
length: 12
V: TRBV7-2
CDR3: ASSSTGGLQPQH

J: TRBJ2-3
length: 16
V: TRBV11-3
CDR3: ASSLGLIATGGTDTQY

J: TRBJ1-4
length: 14
V: TRBV4-3
CDR3: ASSQDFSQGAEKLF

J: TRBJ2-1
length: 12
V: TRBV6-2/TRBV6-3
CDR3: ASSYSPEYNEQF

J: TRBJ1-1
length: 10
V: TRBV6-2/TRBV6-3
CDR3: ASSLEYTEAF

J: TRBJ2-2
length: 13
V: TRBV29-1
CDR3: SVDTWGGNTGELF

J: TRBJ2-7
length: 12
V: TRBV29-1
CDR3: SVRGPTGPGEQY

J: TRBJ1-6
length: 14
V: TRBV27
CDR3: ASSLSGGGYNSPLH

J: TRBJ2-3
length: 10
V: TRBV25-1
CDR3: ASSSSGDTQY